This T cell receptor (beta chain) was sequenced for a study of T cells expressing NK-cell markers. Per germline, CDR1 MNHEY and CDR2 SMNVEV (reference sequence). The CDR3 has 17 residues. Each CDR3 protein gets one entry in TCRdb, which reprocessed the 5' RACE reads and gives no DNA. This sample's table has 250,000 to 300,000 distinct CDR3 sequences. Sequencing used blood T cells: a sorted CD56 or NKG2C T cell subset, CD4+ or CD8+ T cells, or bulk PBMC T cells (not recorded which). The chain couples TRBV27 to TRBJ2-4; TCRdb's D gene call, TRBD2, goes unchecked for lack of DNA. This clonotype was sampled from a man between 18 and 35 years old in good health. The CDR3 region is CASSLSIGGGLENIQYF.